One T cell receptor beta chain is described in this entry. The data were obtained in a study of blood T cell repertoires in COVID-19. The CDR3 is 13 amino acids. J lost 6 bases, V lost 5 bases, and 4 bases had no gene match. Germline V gene data show CDR1 as MNHEY and CDR2 as SMNVEV (reference sequence). Per the authors' pipeline: Scientists estimated how many nucleated cells there were by amplifying reference gene primers. Repertoires were generated with immunoSEQ multiplex PCR, while TCRdb's copy carries only in-frame clones and drops some. The DNA gave D and trimming, while V, J and clone size come from that table. The data show roughly 700,000 clones, with 90% seen just once and around 0.3% held by the top ten.

The sequenced sample consisted of peripheral blood. The rearrangement links TRBV27 to TRBJ1-5, with 7 bases fitting TRBD1. The receptor's source is a young woman with acute or convalescent COVID-19. The CDR3 is CASSTRQGQPQHF. In DNA form, the CDR3 reads TGTGCCAGCAGTACCCGACAGGGTCAGCCCCAGCATTTT.